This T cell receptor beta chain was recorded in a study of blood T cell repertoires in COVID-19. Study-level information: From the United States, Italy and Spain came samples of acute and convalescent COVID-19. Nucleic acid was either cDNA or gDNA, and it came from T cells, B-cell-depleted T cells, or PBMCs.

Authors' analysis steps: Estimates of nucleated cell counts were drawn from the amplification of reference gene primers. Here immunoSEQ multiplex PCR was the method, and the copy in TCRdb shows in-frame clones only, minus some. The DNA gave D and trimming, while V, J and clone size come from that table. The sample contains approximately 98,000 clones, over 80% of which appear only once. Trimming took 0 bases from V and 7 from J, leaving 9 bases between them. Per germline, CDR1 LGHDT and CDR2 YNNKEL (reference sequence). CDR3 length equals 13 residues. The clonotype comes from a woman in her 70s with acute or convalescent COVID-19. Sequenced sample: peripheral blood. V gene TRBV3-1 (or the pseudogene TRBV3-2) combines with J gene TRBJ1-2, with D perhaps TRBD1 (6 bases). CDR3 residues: CASSQDMGAGYTF. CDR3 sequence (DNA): TGTGCCAGCAGCCAAGATATGGGGGCTGGCTACACCTTC.